This TCR beta chain was observed in a study of OX40 agonist ivuxolimab in advanced cancers. As for the study in general: Prior therapy, whether anti-PD-1, anti-PD-L1 or anti-CTLA-4, was allowed, and roughly 40% had some.

Study conclusions and caveats: Among the least clonally expanded were partial responders at 0.1-3.0 mg/kg. On average, a greater number of expanded clones characterised CD8+ T cells relative to CD4+.

Germline loops: CDR1 SGHRS, CDR2 YFSETQ. Trimming pared 0 bases from V and 4 bases from J, leaving 5 bases between. The CDR3 totals 12 residues. Clones were sequenced by immunoSEQ multiplex PCR, and TCRdb holds only the in-frame ones, with some missing. The table records 55,000 to 65,000 clones, approximately 86% of them present only once. To note about this clone: Its antigen is undetermined. The same CDR3 is also encoded by other DNA sequences in this sample.

This chain connects TRBV5-1 to TRBJ2-7, with unresolved D. The sample here was CD4+ or CD8+ T cells sorted from blood, taken in a trial of the OX40 agonist ivuxolimab. The origin of this receptor is an adult with an advanced solid tumor such as melanoma, head and neck, liver or kidney cancer. As DNA, the CDR3 is TGCGCCAGCAGCTTGGTATCTTACGAGCAGTACTTC. Amino acids: CASSLVSYEQYF. The variable domain in full, with the rest retrieved from reference TRBV5-1 and TRBJ2-7, is KAGVTQTPRYLIKTRGQQVTLSCSPISGHRSVSWYQQTPGQGLQFLFEYFSETQRNKGNFPGRFSGRQFSNSRSEMNVSTLELGDSALYLCASSLVSYEQYFGPGTRLTVT.